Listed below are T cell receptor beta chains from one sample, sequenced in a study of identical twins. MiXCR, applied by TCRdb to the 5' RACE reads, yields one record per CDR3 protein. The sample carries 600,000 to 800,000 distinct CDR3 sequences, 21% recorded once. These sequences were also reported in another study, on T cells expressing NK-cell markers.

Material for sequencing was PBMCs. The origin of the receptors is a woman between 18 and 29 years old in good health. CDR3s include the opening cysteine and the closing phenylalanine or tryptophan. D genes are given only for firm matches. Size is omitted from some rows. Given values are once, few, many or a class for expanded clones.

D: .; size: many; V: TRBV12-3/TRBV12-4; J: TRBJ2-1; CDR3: CASRVYRLSVSTGEQFF; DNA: TGTGCCAGCAGAGTCTACCGATTGTCCGTGAGCACAGGTGAGCAGTTCTTC
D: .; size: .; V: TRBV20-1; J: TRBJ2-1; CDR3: CSAVRSNRDNEQFF; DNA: TGCAGTGCAGTAAGGTCCAACCGGGACAATGAGCAGTTCTTC
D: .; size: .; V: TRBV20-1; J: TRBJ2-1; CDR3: CSASGGPANEQFF; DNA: TGCAGTGCTAGCGGGGGGCCAGCCAATGAGCAGTTCTTC
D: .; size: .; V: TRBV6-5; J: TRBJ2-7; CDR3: CASWASSYEQYF; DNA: TGTGCCAGCTGGGCGTCCTCCTACGAGCAGTACTTC
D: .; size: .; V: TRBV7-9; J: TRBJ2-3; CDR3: CASSPPSPDTQYF; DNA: TGTGCCAGCAGCCCCCCAAGCCCAGATACGCAGTATTTT
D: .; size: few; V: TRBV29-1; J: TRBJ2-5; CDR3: CSAEGDQETQYF; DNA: TGCAGCGCCGAGGGGGACCAAGAGACCCAGTACTTC
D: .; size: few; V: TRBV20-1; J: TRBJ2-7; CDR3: CSARDRRYGEQYF; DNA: TGCAGTGCTAGAGATCGTAGGTATGGCGAGCAGTACTTC
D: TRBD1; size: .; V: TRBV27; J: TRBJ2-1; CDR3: CASSFPWGGQGPNEQFF; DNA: TGTGCCAGCAGTTTCCCATGGGGGGGACAGGGACCCAATGAGCAGTTCTTC
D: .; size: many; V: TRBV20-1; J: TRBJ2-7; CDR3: CSAAPLSGASYEQYF; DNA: TGCAGTGCGGCCCCTCTATCGGGGGCCTCCTACGAGCAGTACTTC
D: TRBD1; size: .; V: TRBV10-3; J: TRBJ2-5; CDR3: CAIRQGASEETQYF; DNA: TGTGCCATCAGACAGGGGGCATCGGAAGAGACCCAGTACTTC
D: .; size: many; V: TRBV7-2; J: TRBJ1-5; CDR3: CASSLAGRQPQHF; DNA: TGTGCCAGCAGCTTAGCAGGGAGGCAGCCCCAGCATTTT
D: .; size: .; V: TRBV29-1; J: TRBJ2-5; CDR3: CSVEGRAEQETQYF; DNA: TGCAGCGTTGAAGGTCGTGCGGAACAAGAGACCCAGTACTTC
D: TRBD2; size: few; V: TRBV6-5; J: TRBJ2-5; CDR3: CASSYRTSGETQYF; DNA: TGTGCCAGCAGTTACAGGACTAGCGGGGAGACCCAGTACTTC
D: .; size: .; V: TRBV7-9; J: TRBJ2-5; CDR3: CASSSALGFAETQYF; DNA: TGTGCCAGCAGCTCAGCCTTGGGATTCGCGGAGACCCAGTACTTC
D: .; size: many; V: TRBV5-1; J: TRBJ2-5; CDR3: CASSSTTSSETQYF; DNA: TGCGCCAGCAGCTCAACAACATCGTCGGAGACCCAGTACTTC
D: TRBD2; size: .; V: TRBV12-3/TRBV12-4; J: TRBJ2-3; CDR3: CASRLAGEGDTQYF; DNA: TGTGCCAGCAGACTAGCGGGGGAGGGGGATACGCAGTATTTT
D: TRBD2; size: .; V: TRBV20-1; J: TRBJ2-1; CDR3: CSADIMTSGKYNEQFF; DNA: TGCAGTGCTGATATAATGACTAGCGGGAAATACAATGAGCAGTTCTTC
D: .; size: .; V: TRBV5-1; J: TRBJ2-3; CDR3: CASRKTGIRTDTQYF; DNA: TGCGCCAGCAGAAAAACAGGGATACGCACAGATACGCAGTATTTT
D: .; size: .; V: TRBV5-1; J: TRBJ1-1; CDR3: CASSPVGSHTEAFF; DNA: TGCGCCAGCAGTCCGGTTGGGTCACACACTGAAGCTTTCTTT
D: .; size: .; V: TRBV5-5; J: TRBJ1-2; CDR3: CASRLGQATPNYGYTF; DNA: TGTGCCAGCAGGTTGGGACAAGCTACTCCTAACTATGGCTACACCTTC
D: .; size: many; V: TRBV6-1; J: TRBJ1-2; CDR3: CASRAGTLANYGYTF; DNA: TGTGCCAGCAGGGCCGGGACGCTGGCTAACTATGGCTACACCTTC
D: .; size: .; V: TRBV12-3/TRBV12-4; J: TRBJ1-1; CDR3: CASNLGAITEAFF; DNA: TGTGCCAGCAATCTGGGGGCGATTACTGAAGCTTTCTTT